What follows describes a single T cell receptor beta chain. This specimen belongs to a study of blood T cell repertoires in COVID-19. Background on the study: In each case, the material was cDNA or gDNA derived from T cells, B-cell-depleted T cells, or PBMCs.

Assay: immunoSEQ multiplex PCR; the TCRdb copy retains only in-frame clones and omits some. The sample records 25,000 to 30,000 clones, over 70% being singletons. Trimming stripped 0 bases from V and 5 bases from J, with 10 bases between. The germline CDR1 and CDR2 sequences are MNHEY and SVGAGI. CDR3 length: 14 residues. Source material: peripheral blood. This rearrangement joins TRBV6-5 to TRBJ1-1, with D possibly being TRBD1 (5 bases). The origin of this receptor is a man between 70 and 80 years old with active COVID-19. The CDR3 here is CASSYSGEGTEAFF. In DNA, the CDR3 is TGTGCCAGCAGTTACTCAGGGGAGGGTACTGAAGCTTTCTTT.